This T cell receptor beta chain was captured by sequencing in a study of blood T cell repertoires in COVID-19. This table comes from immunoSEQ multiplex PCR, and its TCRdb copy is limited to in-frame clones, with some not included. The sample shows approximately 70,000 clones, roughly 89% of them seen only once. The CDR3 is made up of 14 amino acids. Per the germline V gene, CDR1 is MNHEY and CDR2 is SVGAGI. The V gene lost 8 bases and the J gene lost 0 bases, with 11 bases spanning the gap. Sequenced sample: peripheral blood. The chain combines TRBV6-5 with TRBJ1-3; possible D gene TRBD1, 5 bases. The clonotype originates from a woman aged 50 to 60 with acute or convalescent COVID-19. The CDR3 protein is CASGRDFSGNTIYF. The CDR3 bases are TGTGCCAGCGGCAGGGACTTCTCTGGAAACACCATATATTTT.